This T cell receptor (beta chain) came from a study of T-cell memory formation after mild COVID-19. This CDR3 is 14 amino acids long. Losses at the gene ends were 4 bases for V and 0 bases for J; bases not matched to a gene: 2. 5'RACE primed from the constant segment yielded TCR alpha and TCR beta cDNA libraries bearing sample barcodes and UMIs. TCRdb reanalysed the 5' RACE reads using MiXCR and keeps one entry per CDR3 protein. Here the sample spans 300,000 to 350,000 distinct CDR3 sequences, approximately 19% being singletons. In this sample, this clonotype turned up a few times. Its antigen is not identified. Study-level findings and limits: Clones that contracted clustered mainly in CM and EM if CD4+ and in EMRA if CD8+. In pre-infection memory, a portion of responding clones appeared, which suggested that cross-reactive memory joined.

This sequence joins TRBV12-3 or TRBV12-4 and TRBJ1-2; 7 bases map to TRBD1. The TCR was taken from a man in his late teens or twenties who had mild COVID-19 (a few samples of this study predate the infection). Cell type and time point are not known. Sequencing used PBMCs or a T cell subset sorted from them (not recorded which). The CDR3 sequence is CASSWDSANYGYTF. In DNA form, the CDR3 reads TGTGCCAGCAGTTGGGACAGCGCTAACTATGGCTACACCTTC.